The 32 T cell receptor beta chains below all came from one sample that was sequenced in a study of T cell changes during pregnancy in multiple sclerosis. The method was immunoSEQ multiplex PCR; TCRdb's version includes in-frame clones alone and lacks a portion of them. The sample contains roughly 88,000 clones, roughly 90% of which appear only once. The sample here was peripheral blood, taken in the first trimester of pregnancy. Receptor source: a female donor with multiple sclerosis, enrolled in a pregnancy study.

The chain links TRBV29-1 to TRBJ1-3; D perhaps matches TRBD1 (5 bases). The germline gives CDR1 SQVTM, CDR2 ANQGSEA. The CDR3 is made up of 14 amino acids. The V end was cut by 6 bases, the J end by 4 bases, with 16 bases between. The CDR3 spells CSVVQGIAGNTIYF. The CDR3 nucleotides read TGCAGCGTGGTTCAGGGTATCGCCGGAAACACCATATATTTT.

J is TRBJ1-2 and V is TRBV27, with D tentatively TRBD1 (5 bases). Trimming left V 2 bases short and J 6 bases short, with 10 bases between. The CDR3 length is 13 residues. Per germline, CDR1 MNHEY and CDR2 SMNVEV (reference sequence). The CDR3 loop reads CASSLQGSDGYTF. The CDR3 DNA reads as TGTGCCAGCAGTTTACAGGGATCCGATGGCTACACCTTC.

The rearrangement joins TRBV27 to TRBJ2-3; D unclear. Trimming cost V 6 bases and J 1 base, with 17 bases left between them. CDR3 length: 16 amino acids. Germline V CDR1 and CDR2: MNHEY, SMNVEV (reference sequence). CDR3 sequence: CASSPYIGSGTDTQYF. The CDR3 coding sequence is TGTGCCAGCAGCCCGTATATCGGCAGCGGCACAGATACGCAGTATTTT.

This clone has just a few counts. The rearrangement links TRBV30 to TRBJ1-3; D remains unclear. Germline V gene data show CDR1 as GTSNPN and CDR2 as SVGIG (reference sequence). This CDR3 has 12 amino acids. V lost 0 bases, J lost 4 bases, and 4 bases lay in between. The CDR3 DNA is TGTGCCTGGAGTGTACGGGGAAACACCATATATTTT. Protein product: CAWSVRGNTIYF.

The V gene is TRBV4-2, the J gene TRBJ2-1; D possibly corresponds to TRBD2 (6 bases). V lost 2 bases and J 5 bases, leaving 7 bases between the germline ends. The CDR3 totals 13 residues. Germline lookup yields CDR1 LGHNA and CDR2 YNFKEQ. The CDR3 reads CASSQSGDNEQFF. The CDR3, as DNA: TGTGCCAGCAGCCAATCGGGGGACAATGAGCAGTTCTTC.

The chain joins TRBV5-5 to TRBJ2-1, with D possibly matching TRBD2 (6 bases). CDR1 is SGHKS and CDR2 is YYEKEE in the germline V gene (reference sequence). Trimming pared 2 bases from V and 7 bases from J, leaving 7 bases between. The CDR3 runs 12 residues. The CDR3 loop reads CASSFGGNEQFF. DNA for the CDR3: TGTGCCAGCAGCTTTGGGGGGAATGAGCAGTTCTTC.

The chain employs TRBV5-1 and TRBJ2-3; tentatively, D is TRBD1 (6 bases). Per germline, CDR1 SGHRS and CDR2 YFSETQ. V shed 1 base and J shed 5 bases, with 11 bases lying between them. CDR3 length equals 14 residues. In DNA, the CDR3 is TGCGCCAGCAGCTTGATGGGGGCTAAAGATACGCAGTATTTT. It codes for CASSLMGAKDTQYF.

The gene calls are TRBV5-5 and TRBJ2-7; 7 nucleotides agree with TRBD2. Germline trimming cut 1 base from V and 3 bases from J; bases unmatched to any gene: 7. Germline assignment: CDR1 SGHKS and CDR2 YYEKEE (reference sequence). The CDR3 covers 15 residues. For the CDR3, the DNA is TGTGCCAGCAGCTTGAGGCTAGCGGTCGGCTACGAGCAGTACTTC. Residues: CASSLRLAVGYEQYF.

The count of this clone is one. CDR3 loop: CASSEAGGSYNEQFF. The CDR3 DNA reads TGTGCCAGCAGTGAGGCAGGGGGCTCCTACAATGAGCAGTTCTTC. J is TRBJ2-1 and V is TRBV6-4; 7 nucleotides agree with TRBD1. The CDR3 consists of 15 residues. CDR1 and CDR2 from the germline V gene are MRHNA and SNTAGT. The ends lost 3 bases at V and 0 bases at J; junction bases unmatched: 2.

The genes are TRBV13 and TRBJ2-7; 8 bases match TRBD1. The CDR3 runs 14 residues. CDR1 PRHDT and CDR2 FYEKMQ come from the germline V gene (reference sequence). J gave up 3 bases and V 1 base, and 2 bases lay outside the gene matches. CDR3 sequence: CASSLAGTGYEQYF. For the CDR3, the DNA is TGTGCCAGCAGCTTAGCCGGGACAGGCTACGAGCAGTACTTC.

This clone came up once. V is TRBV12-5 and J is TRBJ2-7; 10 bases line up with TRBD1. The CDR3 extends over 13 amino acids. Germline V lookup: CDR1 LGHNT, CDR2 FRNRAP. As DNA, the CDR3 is TGTGCATACCCGGGACAGGGGCGCTACGAGCAGTACTTC. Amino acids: CAYPGQGRYEQYF.

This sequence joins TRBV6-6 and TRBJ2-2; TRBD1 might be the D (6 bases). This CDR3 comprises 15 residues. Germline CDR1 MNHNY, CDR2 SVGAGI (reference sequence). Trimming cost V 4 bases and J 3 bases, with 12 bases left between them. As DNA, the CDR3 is TGTGCCAGCAGTTCCCCCAGGGGACACACCGGGGAGCTGTTTTTT. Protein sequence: CASSSPRGHTGELFF.

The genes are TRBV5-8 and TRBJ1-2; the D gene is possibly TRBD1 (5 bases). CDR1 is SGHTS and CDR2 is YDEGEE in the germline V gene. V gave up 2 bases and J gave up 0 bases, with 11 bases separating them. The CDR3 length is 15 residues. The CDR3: CASSFGTTPNYGYTF. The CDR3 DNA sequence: TGTGCCAGCAGCTTTGGGACTACACCTAACTATGGCTACACCTTC.

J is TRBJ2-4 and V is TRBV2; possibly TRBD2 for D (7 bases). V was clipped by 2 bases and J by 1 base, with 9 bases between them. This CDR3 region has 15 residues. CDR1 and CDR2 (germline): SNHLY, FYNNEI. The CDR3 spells CASSERGGAKNIQYF. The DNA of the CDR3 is TGTGCCAGCAGTGAAAGGGGGGGGGCCAAAAACATTCAGTACTTC.

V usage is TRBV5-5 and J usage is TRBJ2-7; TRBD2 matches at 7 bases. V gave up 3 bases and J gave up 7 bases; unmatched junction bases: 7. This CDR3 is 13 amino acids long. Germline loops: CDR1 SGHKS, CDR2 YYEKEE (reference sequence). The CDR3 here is CASSSGTIGEQYF. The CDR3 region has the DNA TGTGCCAGCAGCTCCGGGACTATAGGGGAGCAGTACTTC. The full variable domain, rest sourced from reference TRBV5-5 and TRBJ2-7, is DAGVTQSPTHLIKTRGQQVTLRCSPISGHKSVSWYQQVLGQGPQFIFQYYEKEERGRGNFPDRFSARQFPNYSSELNVNALLLGDSALYLCASSSGTIGEQYFGPGTRLTVT.

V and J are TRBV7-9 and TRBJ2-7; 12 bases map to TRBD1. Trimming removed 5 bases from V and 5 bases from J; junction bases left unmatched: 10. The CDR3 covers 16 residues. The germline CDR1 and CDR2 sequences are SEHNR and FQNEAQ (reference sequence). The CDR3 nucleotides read TGTGCCAGCAGCACTTACCGGGACAGGGGGCAGAACGAGCAGTACTTC. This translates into CASSTYRDRGQNEQYF.

This CDR3 reads CASSLGDSLSYGYTF. The CDR3 nucleotides read TGTGCCAGCAGCTTAGGGGACTCGCTTTCATATGGCTACACCTTC. This chain uses TRBV7-9 with TRBJ1-2, with D possibly being TRBD1 (5 bases). V lost 1 base and J lost 5, with 14 bases in between. This CDR3 is built from 15 residues. Germline V lookup: CDR1 SEHNR, CDR2 FQNEAQ (reference sequence).

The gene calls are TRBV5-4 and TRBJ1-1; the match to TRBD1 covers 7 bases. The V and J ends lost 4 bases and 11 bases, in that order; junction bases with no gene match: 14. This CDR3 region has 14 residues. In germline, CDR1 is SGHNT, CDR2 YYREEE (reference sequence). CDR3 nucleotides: TGTGCCAGCAGCAAAGCTCAGGGGGATAGCATGGCTTTCTTT. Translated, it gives CASSKAQGDSMAFF.

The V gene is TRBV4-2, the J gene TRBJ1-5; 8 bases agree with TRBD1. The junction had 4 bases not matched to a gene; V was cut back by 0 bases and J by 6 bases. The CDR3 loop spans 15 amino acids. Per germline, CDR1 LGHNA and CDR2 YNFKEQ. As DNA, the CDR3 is TGTGCCAGCAGCCAAGAGGACAGGGTGAGTCAGCCCCAGCATTTT. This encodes CASSQEDRVSQPQHF.

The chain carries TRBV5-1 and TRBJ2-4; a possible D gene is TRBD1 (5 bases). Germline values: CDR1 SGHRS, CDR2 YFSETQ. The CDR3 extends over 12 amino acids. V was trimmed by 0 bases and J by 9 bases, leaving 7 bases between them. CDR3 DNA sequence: TGCGCCAGCAGCTTGGATCAGGGCATTCAGTACTTC. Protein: CASSLDQGIQYF.

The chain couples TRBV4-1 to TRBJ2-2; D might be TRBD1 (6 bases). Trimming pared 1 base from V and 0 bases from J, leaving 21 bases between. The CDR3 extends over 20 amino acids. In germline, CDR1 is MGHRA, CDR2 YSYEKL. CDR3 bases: TGCGCCAGCAGCCAAGTCCCAAATACCCCCCGGACAGCGAACACCGGGGAGCTGTTTTTT. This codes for CASSQVPNTPRTANTGELFF.

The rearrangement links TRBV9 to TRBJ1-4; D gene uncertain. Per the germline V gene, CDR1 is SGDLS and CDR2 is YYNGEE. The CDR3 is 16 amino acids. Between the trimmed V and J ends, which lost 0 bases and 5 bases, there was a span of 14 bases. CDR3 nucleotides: TGTGCCAGCAGCGTAGGGCGGGCGGCGGGCAATGAAAAACTGTTTTTT. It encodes CASSVGRAAGNEKLFF.

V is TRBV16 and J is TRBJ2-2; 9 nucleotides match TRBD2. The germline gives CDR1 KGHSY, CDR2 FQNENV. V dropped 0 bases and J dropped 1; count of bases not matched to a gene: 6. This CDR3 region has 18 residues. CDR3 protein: CASSQSRISGRNTGELFF. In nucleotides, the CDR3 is TGTGCCAGCAGCCAATCGAGAATTAGCGGGAGGAACACCGGGGAGCTGTTTTTT.

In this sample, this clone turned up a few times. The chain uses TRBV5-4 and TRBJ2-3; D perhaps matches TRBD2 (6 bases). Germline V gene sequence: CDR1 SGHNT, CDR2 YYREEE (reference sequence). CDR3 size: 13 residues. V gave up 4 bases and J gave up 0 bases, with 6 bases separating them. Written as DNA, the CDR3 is TGTGCCAGCAGCGGAGGGAGCACAGATACGCAGTATTTT. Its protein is CASSGGSTDTQYF.

CDR3 DNA sequence: TGTGCCAGCAGCGTAGAAGTCAGGACTGAAGCTTTCTTT. It encodes CASSVEVRTEAFF. V and J are TRBV9 and TRBJ1-1; D gene ambiguous. V lost 0 bases, J lost 5 bases, and 8 bases lay in between. This CDR3 has 13 amino acids. From germline, CDR1 is SGDLS and CDR2 YYNGEE.

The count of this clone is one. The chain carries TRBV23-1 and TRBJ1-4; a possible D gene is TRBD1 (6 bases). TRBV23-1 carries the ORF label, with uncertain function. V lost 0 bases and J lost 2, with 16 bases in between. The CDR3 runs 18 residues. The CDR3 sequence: CASSQSGRWGPTNEKLFF. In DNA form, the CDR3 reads TGCGCCAGCAGTCAATCTGGTAGGTGGGGGCCCACTAATGAAAAACTGTTTTTT.

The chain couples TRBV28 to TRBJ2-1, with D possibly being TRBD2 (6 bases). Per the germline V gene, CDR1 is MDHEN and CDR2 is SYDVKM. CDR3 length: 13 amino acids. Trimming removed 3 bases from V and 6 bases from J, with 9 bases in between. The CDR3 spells CASSLGLLNEQFF. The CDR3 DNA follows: TGTGCCAGCAGTTTGGGACTTCTCAATGAGCAGTTCTTC.

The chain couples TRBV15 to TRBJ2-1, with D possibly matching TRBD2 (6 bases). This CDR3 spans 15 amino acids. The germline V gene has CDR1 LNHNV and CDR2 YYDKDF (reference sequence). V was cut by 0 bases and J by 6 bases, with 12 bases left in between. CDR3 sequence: CATSRDRGGSNEQFF. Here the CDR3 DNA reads TGTGCCACCAGCAGAGATCGAGGAGGGTCCAATGAGCAGTTCTTC.

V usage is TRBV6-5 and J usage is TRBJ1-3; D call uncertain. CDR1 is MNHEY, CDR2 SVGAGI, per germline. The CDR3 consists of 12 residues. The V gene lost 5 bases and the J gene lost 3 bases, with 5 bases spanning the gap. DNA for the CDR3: TGTGCCAGCAGTCACGGTGGAAACACCATATATTTT. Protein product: CASSHGGNTIYF.

CDR3 DNA sequence: TGTGCCAGCAGCCCTCACCAGGGGGACCGAAACAATGAGCAGTTCTTC. Translation gives CASSPHQGDRNNEQFF. This chain connects TRBV28 to TRBJ2-1; TRBD1 aligns across 7 bases. The V gene's germline CDR1 is MDHEN and CDR2 SYDVKM. The V gene end was trimmed by 6 bases and the J gene end by 5 bases; junction bases not matched to a gene: 13. CDR3 size: 16 residues.

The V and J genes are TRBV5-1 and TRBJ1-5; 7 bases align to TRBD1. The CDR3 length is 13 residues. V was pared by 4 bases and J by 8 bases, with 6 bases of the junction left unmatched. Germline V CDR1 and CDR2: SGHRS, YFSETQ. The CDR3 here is CASSPGGLEPQHF. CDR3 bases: TGCGCCAGCAGCCCAGGGGGGCTCGAGCCCCAGCATTTT.

CDR3 DNA: TGTGCCAGCAGCTTGGGTCCCAGAAACTACGAGCAGTACTTC. Its translation: CASSLGPRNYEQYF. The rearrangement links TRBV5-6 to TRBJ2-7; D remains unclear. Germline values: CDR1 SGHDT, CDR2 YYEEEE. Trimming pared 0 bases from V and 3 bases from J, leaving 10 bases between. The CDR3 has 14 residues.